The next 6 T cell receptor beta chains were all read from a single sample in a study of T cell responses to AZD1222 COVID-19 vaccine. Assay used: immunoSEQ multiplex PCR; TCRdb lists only in-frame clones, some missing. The sample consists of just over 150,000 clones, over 70% of them appearing once. This material consisted of peripheral blood, taken 28 days after the second AZD1222 dose. Receptor source: an adult who received the AZD1222 COVID-19 vaccine.

The V and J genes are TRBV2 and TRBJ1-5; no clear D. Trimming cost V 7 bases and J 3 bases, with 10 bases left between them. Germline V gene sequence: CDR1 SNHLY, CDR2 FYNNEI. The CDR3 length is 13 residues. DNA of the CDR3: TGTGCCAGCAATGACGGGATCAATCAGCCCCAGCATTTT. It encodes CASNDGINQPQHF.

CDR3 amino acids: CASGAKDSLLSYTF. The CDR3 region has the DNA TGCGCCAGCGGAGCAAAGGACAGCCTTCTGAGCTACACCTTC. This rearrangement joins TRBV5-1 to TRBJ1-2; TRBD1 might be the D (6 bases). Germline V gene lookup returns CDR1 SGHRS and CDR2 YFSETQ. CDR3 length: 14 residues. V lost 7 bases and J lost 9, with 22 bases in between.

The V call is TRBV20-1, the J call TRBJ2-5; the match to TRBD1 covers 7 bases. Germline values: CDR1 DFQATT, CDR2 SNEGSKA (reference sequence). The J segment lost 5 bases and the V segment lost 3 bases, leaving 9 bases of the junction unmatched. This CDR3 region has 14 residues. The CDR3 region has the DNA TGCAGTGCTAGTGAGACCGGGACAGTTGAGACCCAGTACTTC. Residues: CSASETGTVETQYF.

V gene TRBV5-1 combines with J gene TRBJ2-1; D is perhaps TRBD1 (5 bases). Germline-derived CDR1 and CDR2 are SGHRS and YFSETQ. This CDR3 spans 14 amino acids. Trimming pared 4 bases from V and 6 bases from J, leaving 14 bases between. For the CDR3, the DNA is TGCGCCAGCAGCCAGACGACAGCCGGCAATGAGCAGTTCTTC. Protein: CASSQTTAGNEQFF.

This rearrangement joins TRBV7-2 to TRBJ2-7, with 7 bases aligning to TRBD2. This CDR3 comprises 16 residues. From germline, CDR1 is SGHTA and CDR2 FQGNSA. J lost 2 bases, V lost 1 base, and 8 bases had no gene match. Written as DNA, the CDR3 is TGTGCCAGCAGCTTAGTTGGCGGGGGAGATACCTACGAGCAGTACTTC. It is translated as CASSLVGGGDTYEQYF.

The V gene is TRBV5-1, the J gene TRBJ2-1; TRBD2 matches at 10 bases. This CDR3 comprises 15 residues. After removal of 0 bases from V and 7 bases from J, the junction contained 4 bases not matched to a gene. CDR1 and CDR2 (germline): SGHRS, YFSETQ. The CDR3 here is CASSLEPAGGNEQFF. The CDR3 DNA reads TGCGCCAGCAGCTTGGAACCAGCGGGGGGGAATGAGCAGTTCTTC.